This TCR beta chain is drawn from a study of T cell responses to AZD1222 COVID-19 vaccine. The germline V gene encodes CDR1 SNHLY and CDR2 FYNNEI. V gave up 6 bases and J gave up 3 bases; unmatched junction bases: 3. CDR3 length equals 14 residues. TCRdb's copy holds only in-frame clones and misses some; the assay was immunoSEQ multiplex PCR. The sample comprises about 150,000 clones, approximately 91% of which are singletons, and approximately 5.4% rests with the top ten. This clone was seen once. The TCR originated in an adult who received the MenACWY meningococcal vaccine as a control. Material: peripheral blood, obtained 28 days after the second dose of the MenACWY control vaccine. V is TRBV2 and J is TRBJ1-4, with 8 bases lining up with TRBD1. The DNA for the CDR3 is TGTGCCAGCAGGAGGACAGGGCCTAATGAAAAACTGTTTTTT. This gives the protein CASRRTGPNEKLFF.